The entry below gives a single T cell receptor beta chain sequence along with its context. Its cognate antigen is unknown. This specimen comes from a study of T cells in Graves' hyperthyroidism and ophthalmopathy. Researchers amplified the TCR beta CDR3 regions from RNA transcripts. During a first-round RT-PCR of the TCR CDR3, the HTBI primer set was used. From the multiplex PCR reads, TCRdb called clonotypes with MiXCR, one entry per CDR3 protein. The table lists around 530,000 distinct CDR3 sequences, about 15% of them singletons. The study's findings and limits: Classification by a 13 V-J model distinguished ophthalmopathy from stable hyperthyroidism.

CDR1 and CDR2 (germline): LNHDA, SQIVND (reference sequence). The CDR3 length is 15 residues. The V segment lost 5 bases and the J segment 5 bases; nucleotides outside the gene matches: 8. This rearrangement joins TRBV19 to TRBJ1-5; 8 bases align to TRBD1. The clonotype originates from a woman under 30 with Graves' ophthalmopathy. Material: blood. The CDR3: CASSVTGAGYQPQHF. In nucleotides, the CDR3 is TGTGCCAGTAGTGTGACAGGGGCAGGATATCAGCCCCAGCATTTT. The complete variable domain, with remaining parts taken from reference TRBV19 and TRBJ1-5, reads DGGITQSPKYLFRKEGQNVTLSCEQNLNHDAMYWYRQDPGQGLRLIYYSQIVNDFQKGDIAEGYSVSREKKESFPLTVTSAQKNPTAFYLCASSVTGAGYQPQHFGDGTRLSIL.